The 24 T cell receptor beta chains below all came from one sample that was sequenced in a study of CD8 T cells in Susac syndrome (dated 2019 in TCRdb). The method was the immunoSEQ multiplex PCR assay. RNA was extracted using the RNeasy kit, and roughly 0.5 to 1 microgram was reverse transcribed with random hexamers. TCRdb itself trimmed the public reads at Q25 with fastp, ran MiXCR and retained productive beta chains. For every CDR3 protein sequence, its rows merge into one entry that carries the most common genes and DNA. The sample records some 220,000 distinct CDR3 sequences, around 95% of which are singletons. The ten biggest clones cover about 0.091% of the sample. Sequenced material: CD4+ T cells from PBMCs. The receptors derive from a human donor with multiple sclerosis.

This rearrangement joins TRBV29-1 to TRBJ2-3, with 14 bases lining up with TRBD2. Germline V lookup: CDR1 SQVTM, CDR2 ANQGSEA. This CDR3 is 13 amino acids long. V shed 7 bases and J 15 bases; nucleotides not matched to a gene: 12. The CDR3 DNA sequence: TGCAGCGCACCCGGGACTAGCGGGGGCCAAGAATATTTT. The encoded protein is CSAPGTSGGQEYF.

The chain combines TRBV18 with TRBJ2-6, with a tentative D call TRBD1 (6 bases). Germline V lookup: CDR1 KGHSH, CDR2 LQKENI. The CDR3 is 17 residues long. The ends were cut back, 1 base at V and 0 bases at J, with 10 bases in the middle. CDR3 region: CASSPRTASSGANVLTF. CDR3 nucleotide sequence: TGTGCCAGCTCACCACGGACAGCAAGCTCTGGGGCCAACGTCCTGACTTTC. The full variable domain, with the rest looked up from reference TRBV18 and TRBJ2-6, is NAGVMQNPRHLVRRRGQEARLRCSPMKGHSHVYWYRQLPEEGLKFMVYLQKENIIDESGMPKERFSAEFPKEGPSILRIQQVVRGDSAAYFCASSPRTASSGANVLTFGAGSRLTVL.

V is TRBV12-3 or TRBV12-4 and J is TRBJ1-5; D is uncertain. V was pared by 1 base and J by 4 bases, with 8 bases between. This CDR3 is 14 amino acids long. CDR3 nucleotide sequence: TGTGCCAGCAGTTTAGGCAGGAAAAATCAGCCCCAGCATTTT. Protein sequence: CASSLGRKNQPQHF.

This clonotype was detected only once. V is TRBV30 and J is TRBJ1-2; D is unclear. This CDR3 is 17 amino acids long. Per germline, CDR1 GTSNPN and CDR2 SVGIG (reference sequence). V was trimmed by 3 bases and J by 0 bases, leaving 20 bases between them. In DNA, the CDR3 is TGTGCCTGGAGCTCGCTAGGACCGGGAAAACCTAACTATGGCTACACCTTC. Translation: CAWSSLGPGKPNYGYTF.

This sequence joins TRBV12-3 or TRBV12-4 and TRBJ2-2; D remains unclear. The CDR3 contains 14 residues. Trimming stripped 3 bases from V and 5 bases from J, with 10 bases between. The CDR3 DNA is TGTGCCAGCAGTTTCTTTAGTTGGACCGGGGAGCTGTTTTTT. The encoded protein is CASSFFSWTGELFF.

This clonotype has a single count. The rearrangement uses TRBV20-1 and TRBJ2-5, with D uncertain. The CDR3 sequence is 13 residues long. The germline CDR1 and CDR2 sequences are DFQATT and SNEGSKA (reference sequence). Trimming stripped 1 base from V and 5 bases from J, with 11 bases between. The CDR3, as DNA: TGCAGTGCTAGAGCATTGGCGGTTGAGACCCAGTACTTC. It yields the protein CSARALAVETQYF.

The chain is built from TRBV11-2 and TRBJ1-2; D unclear. Germline loops: CDR1 SGHAT, CDR2 FQNNGV. V was clipped by 1 base and J by 2 bases, with 8 bases between them. The CDR3 contains 14 residues. The CDR3 bases are TGTGCCAGCAGCTTAGCGGCAGAAAACTATGGCTACACCTTC. It codes for CASSLAAENYGYTF.

The chain combines TRBV12-3 or TRBV12-4 with TRBJ2-1, with 13 bases matching TRBD2. This CDR3 is 17 amino acids long. The ends lost 5 bases at V and 0 bases at J; junction bases unmatched: 4. CDR3 protein: CASSAGLAGSSYNEQFF. The CDR3, as DNA: TGTGCCAGCAGTGCGGGACTAGCGGGGAGCTCCTACAATGAGCAGTTCTTC.

The rearrangement uses TRBV19 and TRBJ2-7; TRBD1 matches 7 bases. The length of the CDR3 is 12 residues. From germline, CDR1 is LNHDA and CDR2 SQIVND (reference sequence). V shed 10 bases and J 2 bases; nucleotides not matched to a gene: 5. CDR3 DNA: TGTGCCACCGCAACAGGGGCCTACGAGCAGTACTTC. Protein: CATATGAYEQYF.

The rearrangement links TRBV27 to TRBJ1-1, with TRBD1 matching 9 bases. Losses at the gene ends were 6 bases for V and 7 bases for J; bases not matched to a gene: 12. This CDR3 has 15 amino acids. Germline V gene sequence: CDR1 MNHEY, CDR2 SMNVEV (reference sequence). The CDR3 DNA follows: TGTGCCAGCAGACTTTACCTACAGGGGGCAGATGAAGCTTTCTTT. Encoded protein: CASRLYLQGADEAFF.

This clonotype appeared a single time. This chain links TRBV20-1 with TRBJ2-5, with TRBD2 as a possible D gene (5 bases). Germline CDR1 DFQATT, CDR2 SNEGSKA (reference sequence). This CDR3 has 13 amino acids. V was pared by 3 bases and J by 2 bases, with 10 bases between. The CDR3 region has the DNA TGCAGTGCTAGCGGGGTGGGGCAAGAGACCCAGTACTTC. This translates into CSASGVGQETQYF.

The chain recombines TRBV28 with TRBJ1-3; no definite D call. V lost 7 bases, J lost 0 bases, and 4 bases lay in between. Per the germline V gene, CDR1 is MDHEN and CDR2 is SYDVKM. CDR3 length: 12 amino acids. The CDR3 protein is CASIGSGNTIYF. The DNA of the CDR3 is TGTGCCAGCATTGGCTCTGGAAACACCATATATTTT.

CDR3 region: CSALTDSNQPQHF. The CDR3 coding sequence is TGCAGTGCTCTGACAGATAGCAATCAGCCCCAGCATTTT. The gene calls are TRBV20-1 and TRBJ1-5; D is perhaps TRBD1 (5 bases). From germline, CDR1 is DFQATT and CDR2 SNEGSKA (reference sequence). Trimming pared 5 bases from V and 0 bases from J, leaving 8 bases between. This CDR3 spans 13 amino acids.

The V call is TRBV29-1, the J call TRBJ1-1, with TRBD1 matching over 9 bases. V was clipped by 7 bases and J by 3 bases; unmatched bases: 9. This CDR3 region has 14 residues. CDR1 is SQVTM and CDR2 is ANQGSEA in the germline V gene. The CDR3 region has the DNA TGCAGCGCGATGGGTCGGGACAGGGACACTGAAGCTTTCTTT. Translated, it gives CSAMGRDRDTEAFF.

The CDR3 region has the DNA TGTGCCAGCAGCTTACTCGGGGGGAGCACAGATACGCAGTATTTT. As protein: CASSLLGGSTDTQYF. V gene TRBV7-3 combines with J gene TRBJ2-3; TRBD2 aligns across 7 bases. This CDR3 has 15 residues. After removal of 2 bases from V and 0 bases from J, the junction contained 2 bases not matched to a gene. The V gene's germline CDR1 is SGHTA and CDR2 FQGTGA.

The rearrangement links TRBV20-1 to TRBJ2-5; D is unclear. Trimming removed 1 base from V and 4 bases from J, with 13 bases in between. Germline values: CDR1 DFQATT, CDR2 SNEGSKA (reference sequence). The CDR3 covers 14 residues. The DNA for the CDR3 is TGCAGTGCTAGAGGGGTCCCCGTCGCAGAGACCCAGTACTTC. It translates to CSARGVPVAETQYF.

This chain joins TRBV2 and TRBJ1-2, with TRBD1 matching 7 bases. With 6 bases clipped from V and 8 bases from J, the junction kept 9 bases outside the gene matches. This CDR3 spans 13 amino acids. Germline assignment: CDR1 SNHLY and CDR2 FYNNEI. This CDR3 is CASRMTGSGGYTF. The CDR3 bases are TGTGCCAGCAGGATGACAGGGTCCGGAGGCTACACCTTC. Full variable domain (rest looked up from reference TRBV2 and TRBJ1-2): EPEVTQTPSHQVTQMGQEVILRCVPISNHLYFYWYRQILGQKVEFLVSFYNNEISEKSEIFDDQFSVERPDGSNFTLKIRSTKLEDSAMYFCASRMTGSGGYTFGSGTRLTVV.

Only one count was recorded for this clonotype. The J gene is TRBJ2-2, the V gene TRBV30; D is unresolved. This CDR3 has 11 amino acids. Trimming removed 3 bases at V and 4 bases at J, with 3 bases between. Germline-derived CDR1 and CDR2 are GTSNPN and SVGIG (reference sequence). In nucleotides, the CDR3 is TGTGCCTGGAGACCCACCGGGGAGCTGTTTTTT. This sequence encodes CAWRPTGELFF.

The V and J genes are TRBV11-2 and TRBJ2-5; 7 nucleotides agree with TRBD1. Trimming at V came to 5 bases and at J to 2 bases, leaving 2 bases not matched to a gene. The CDR3 is made up of 13 amino acids. Per germline, CDR1 SGHAT and CDR2 FQNNGV. CDR3: CASSPTGQETQYF. The CDR3 DNA is TGTGCCAGCAGCCCGACAGGGCAAGAGACCCAGTACTTC.

In DNA form, the CDR3 reads TGTGCCAGCAGGCAACAGGGGCCCTACGAGCAGTACTTC. The encoded protein is CASRQQGPYEQYF. The rearrangement uses TRBV28 and TRBJ2-7, with TRBD1 matching 7 bases. The V and J ends lost 6 bases and 2 bases, in that order; junction bases with no gene match: 4. CDR3 size: 13 residues. The germline gives CDR1 MDHEN, CDR2 SYDVKM.

The V gene is TRBV24-1, the J gene TRBJ2-4; D gene ambiguous. V was clipped by 4 bases and J by 0 bases, with 9 bases between them. The CDR3 contains 15 residues. Germline CDR1 and CDR2: KGHDR and SFDVKD. The CDR3 nucleotides are TGTGCCACCAGTGACAGGCTTATAGCCAAAAACATTCAGTACTTC. Its translation: CATSDRLIAKNIQYF.

The V gene is TRBV12-3 or TRBV12-4, the J gene TRBJ2-1; D not resolved. The CDR3 covers 12 residues. The V gene lost 6 bases and the J gene lost 9 bases, with 12 bases spanning the gap. The CDR3 region is CASSPTLGEQFF. The CDR3 DNA sequence: TGTGCCAGCAGCCCGACCTTGGGTGAGCAGTTCTTC.

This chain joins TRBV30 and TRBJ2-1, with TRBD2 as a possible D gene (5 bases). Per germline, CDR1 GTSNPN and CDR2 SVGIG (reference sequence). V was cut by 5 bases and J by 7 bases, with 15 bases left in between. This CDR3 has 13 residues. The CDR3 is CAWLEDSGNEQFF. CDR3 bases: TGTGCCTGGCTGGAGGACTCAGGTAATGAGCAGTTCTTC.

The rearrangement uses TRBV24-1 and TRBJ2-1, with D perhaps being TRBD1 or TRBD2 (5 bases each). Germline assignment: CDR1 KGHDR and CDR2 SFDVKD. V lost 3 bases and J lost 5, with 19 bases in between. There are 17 residues in the CDR3. The CDR3 reads CATSDQPGRSTHNEQFF. DNA for the CDR3: TGTGCCACCAGTGATCAACCGGGACGGAGCACCCACAATGAGCAGTTCTTC.